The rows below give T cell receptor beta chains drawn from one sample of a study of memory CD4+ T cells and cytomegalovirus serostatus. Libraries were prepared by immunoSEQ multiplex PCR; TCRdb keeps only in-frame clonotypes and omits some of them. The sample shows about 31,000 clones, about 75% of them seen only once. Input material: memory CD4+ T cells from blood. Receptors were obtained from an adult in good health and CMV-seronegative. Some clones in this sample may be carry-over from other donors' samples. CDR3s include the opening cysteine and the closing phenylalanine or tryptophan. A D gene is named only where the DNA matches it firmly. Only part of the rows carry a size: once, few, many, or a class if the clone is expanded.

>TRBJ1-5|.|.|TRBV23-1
TGCGCCAGCAGCCTGTCCCGGGACATATGGGTGAATGACAATCAGCCCCAGCATTTT
CASSLSRDIWVNDNQPQHF
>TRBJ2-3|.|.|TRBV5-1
TGCGCCAGCAGCCCGTTGGGCCAGACCAACACAGATACGCAGTATTTT
CASSPLGQTNTDTQYF
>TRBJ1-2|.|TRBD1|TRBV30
TGTGCCTGGAGTGGGGCGGGACAGCACATAAGCTACACCTTC
CAWSGAGQHISYTF
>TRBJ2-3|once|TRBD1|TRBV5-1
TGCGCCAGCAGCTTGTCGGACAGGGTAACAGATACGCAGTATTTT
CASSLSDRVTDTQYF
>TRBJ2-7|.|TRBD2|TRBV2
TGTGCCAGCAGTGATCACGGACTAGCGGGGGCTAACGAGCAGTACTTC
CASSDHGLAGANEQYF
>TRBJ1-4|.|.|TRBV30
TGTGCCTGGAGTGTACAAGAAAAACTGTTTTTT
CAWSVQEKLFF
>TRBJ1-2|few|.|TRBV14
TGTGCCAGCAGCCAAGTACCGCCCTATGGCTACACCTTC
CASSQVPPYGYTF
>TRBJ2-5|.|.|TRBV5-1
TGCGCCAGCAACGACGGGACACCTAAAGAGACCCAGTACTTC
CASNDGTPKETQYF
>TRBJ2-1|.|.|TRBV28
TGTGCCAGCAGTTTCCCGCCAAGTGGGAAGGCTGATGAGCAGTTCTTC
CASSFPPSGKADEQFF
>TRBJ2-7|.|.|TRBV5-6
TGTGCCAGCAGCGTTGCACCCGGGAGCTCCTACGAGCAGTACTTC
CASSVAPGSSYEQYF
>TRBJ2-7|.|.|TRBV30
TGTGCCTGGAGTCCCAGGGACTTCGAGCAGTACTTC
CAWSPRDFEQYF
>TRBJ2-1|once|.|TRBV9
TGTGCCAGCAGCGTATCATCAGGGGCAAATGAGCAGTTCTTC
CASSVSSGANEQFF
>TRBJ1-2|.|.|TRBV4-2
TGTGCCAGCAAAAGGACGCAAGAGGATGGCTACACCTTC
CASKRTQEDGYTF
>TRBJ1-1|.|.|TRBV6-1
TGTGCCAGCAGTGAAGGGGTGTTTCAGGGGTTGTCTTTCTTT
CASSEGVFQGLSFF
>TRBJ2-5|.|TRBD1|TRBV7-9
TGTGCCAGCAGTTCAACAGGGGCCCCGGGAGAGACCCAGTACTTC
CASSSTGAPGETQYF